Listed below are T cell receptor beta chains from one sample, sequenced in a study of early T cells in non-severe SARS-CoV-2 infection. TCRdb re-analysed the 5' RACE reads in MiXCR, keeping a single row per CDR3 protein. The sample records around 76,000 distinct CDR3 sequences, over 9% being singletons. Sequencing used whole blood. These receptors all stem from an adult who was a healthcare worker with PCR-confirmed SARS-CoV-2 infection or an uninfected control (not recorded which). CDR3s include the opening cysteine and the closing phenylalanine or tryptophan. Size is omitted from some rows. Given values are once, few, many or a class for expanded clones.

>TRBJ1-2|TRBV29-1|.
CSVEDRRTNYGYTF
>TRBJ2-3|TRBV5-8|many
CASSRDLSADTQYF
>TRBJ2-1|TRBV9|.
CASSPLAEPSYNEQFF
>TRBJ2-7|TRBV7-9|.
CASSPRDRATYEQYF
>TRBJ1-2|TRBV9|few
CASSVVQGAYGYTF
>TRBJ1-4|TRBV5-4|.
CASSPPGGLNEKLFF
>TRBJ2-7|TRBV11-2|few
CASSPGQDTYF
>TRBJ2-1|TRBV19|few
CASSPGTGEYEQFF
>TRBJ2-1|TRBV12-3/TRBV12-4|few
CASSPSPGDEQFF
>TRBJ2-3|TRBV20-1|many
CSARREGNTDTQYF
>TRBJ2-5|TRBV7-3|.
CASSLNSQETQYF
>TRBJ1-4|TRBV20-1|.
CSARVFGGLITTNEKLFF
>TRBJ2-3|TRBV20-1|.
CSARGGLSTDTQYF